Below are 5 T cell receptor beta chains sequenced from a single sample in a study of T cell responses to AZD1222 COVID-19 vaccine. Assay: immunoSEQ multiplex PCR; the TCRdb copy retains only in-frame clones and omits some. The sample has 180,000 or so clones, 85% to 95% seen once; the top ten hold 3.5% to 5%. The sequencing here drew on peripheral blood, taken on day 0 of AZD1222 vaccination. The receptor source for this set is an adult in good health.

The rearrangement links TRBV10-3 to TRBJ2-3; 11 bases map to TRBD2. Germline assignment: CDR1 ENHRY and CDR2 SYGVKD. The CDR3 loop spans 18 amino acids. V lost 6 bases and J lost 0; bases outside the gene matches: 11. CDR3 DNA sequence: TGTGCCATCAGCGGCGGAACTAGCGGGGGATCTAGCACAGATACGCAGTATTTT. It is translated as CAISGGTSGGSSTDTQYF.

CDR3 loop: CASRTRGLMNTEAFF. CDR3 nucleotides: TGTGCCAGTAGGACTAGGGGCCTCATGAACACTGAAGCTTTCTTT. The V gene is TRBV19, the J gene TRBJ1-1; tentative D call: TRBD1 (5 bases). CDR3 size: 15 residues. CDR1 LNHDA and CDR2 SQIVND come from the germline V gene (reference sequence). Deletions cut 6 bases from V and 0 bases from J, with 14 bases between.

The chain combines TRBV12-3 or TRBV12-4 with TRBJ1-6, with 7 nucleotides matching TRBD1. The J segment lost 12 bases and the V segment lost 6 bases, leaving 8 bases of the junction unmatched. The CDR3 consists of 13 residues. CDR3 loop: CASSPTQGLPLHF. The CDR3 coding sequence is TGTGCCAGCAGCCCCACACAGGGGTTACCCCTCCACTTT.

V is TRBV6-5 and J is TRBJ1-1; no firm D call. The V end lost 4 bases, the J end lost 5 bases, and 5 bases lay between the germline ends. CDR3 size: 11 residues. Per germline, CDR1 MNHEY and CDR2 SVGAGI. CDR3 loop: CASSWGTEAFF. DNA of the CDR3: TGTGCCAGCAGTTGGGGAACTGAAGCTTTCTTT.

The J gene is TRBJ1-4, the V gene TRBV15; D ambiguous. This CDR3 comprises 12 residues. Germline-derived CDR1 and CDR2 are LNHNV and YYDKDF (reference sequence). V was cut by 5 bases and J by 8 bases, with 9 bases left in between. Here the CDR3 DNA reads TGTGCCACCAGCCCTCGGAGGGAAAAACTGTTTTTT. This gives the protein CATSPRREKLFF.